This TCR beta chain was sequenced for a study of PD-1 blockade in classical Hodgkin lymphoma (dated by TCRdb to the early 2020s). Notes on the research overall: Nivolumab dosing was 3 mg/kg intravenously every 2 weeks, continuing until either disease progression or unacceptable toxicity. The study used CyTOF and TCR beta sequencing to define a peripheral blood immune signature of response to PD-1 blockade in classical Hodgkin lymphoma.

The Qiagen DNeasy kit was used to extract genomic DNA both from unsorted PBMCs and from the negatively selected CD4+ and CD8+ fractions. TCR beta CDR3 regions were amplified by immunoSEQ multiplex PCR using primers annealing to V and J segments. A synthetic immune receptor repertoire was used to minimize amplification bias, and any remaining bias was removed computationally after sequencing. Per the source publication's procedure: Custom Python scripts were used to quantify repertoire diversity as the Shannon entropy index. Unsorted, CD4+ and CD8+ repertoires were examined separately, except in combined analyses, for which CD4+ and CD8+ sequences were merged in silico. A clone counted as expanded when the clone's frequency after treatment rose at least 2-fold relative to C1D1, and clones undetected at baseline were given a pseudocount of 0.5. Clones with 0 or 1 copy at C1D1 were defined as singleton clones, while clones with 2 or more copies were defined as non-singleton clones. By matching protein sequences in sorted samples from the same patient, clones expanded in unsorted samples were annotated as CD4+, CD8+ or unknown. Wilcoxon tests on paired samples were used to test changes in diversity from C1D1 to C4D1. This immuneACCESS table, as held by TCRdb, lists in-frame sequences with V and J called but not all clones. Of the missing ones, under half trace to an unresolved V gene in checked studies; the others have no known cause. That table supplies the V and J calls and clone size; D and trimming were determined from the DNA. Recorded for this sample are tens of thousands of clones; 90% of them occurred a single time. Together, the top ten hold around 14% of the sample.

This specimen's time point label, per the study, means: cycle 4 day 1 (C4D1), after 5 to 7 weeks of nivolumab. Relapse after autologous stem cell transplantation had occurred in all trial patients, and cohorts A, B and C were distinguished by prior brentuximab vedotin exposure. The trial cohort included 50 or so patients with relapsed/refractory classical Hodgkin lymphoma, and each patient had a best overall response of complete response, partial response or progressive disease. Trial patients were treated with single-agent nivolumab in the multi-cohort phase II CheckMate 205 trial. An independent review committee assessed best overall response by applying the 2007 International Working Group response criteria. Trial PBMCs were collected just before the start of nivolumab (C1D1) and during therapy at cycle 2 day 1 and cycle 4 day 1. Peripheral blood was collected in 8 mL Vacutainer Cell Preparation Tubes, from which PBMCs were isolated by centrifugation and then cryopreserved.

As encoded in the germline V gene, CDR1 is KGHSH while CDR2 is LQKENI. V is trimmed back by 6 bases and J by 4 bases, and the junction contains 6 bases that no gene match accounts for. The CDR3 sequence holds 15 residues, the cysteine and phenylalanine included. CDR3 DNA is the only sequence kept; it has 45 bases, read in frame from the first base. Summary of the overall study and its limitations: Baseline TCR diversity was reported to be lower in newly diagnosed patients than in healthy donors, and even lower in relapsed/refractory patients. Baseline diversity similar to that of newly diagnosed patients was observed in trial patients achieving complete response, whereas significantly lower diversity was observed in partial responders and progressors. A significant rise by C4D1 was seen in CD4+ but not CD8+ TCR diversity (p=0.0027 vs p=0.16), with the rise being most apparent in complete responders (p=0.02). The study covered only a single clinical trial cohort, and the causes of the repertoire differences, possibly disease activity or prior therapy, were still not defined. Diversity was lower in patients who began nivolumab less than 1 year after ASCT, so these patients were left out of later analyses to avoid confounding by immune reconstitution.

As regards this clone: Its specific antigen is unknown. No base-level quality is on record; no much larger clone is a single base apart.

The receptor comes from a human donor with classical Hodgkin lymphoma. Sequenced here: peripheral blood mononuclear cells (PBMCs), sampled before the fourth cycle of nivolumab. Rearrangement joined TRBV18 to TRBJ2-1; 10 bases in the junction line up with TRBD1. This receptor carries the CDR3 CASSPGQGLYNEQFF. The bases read TGTGCCAGCTCCCCGGGACAGGGGCTATACAATGAGCAGTTCTTC.